This T cell receptor (beta chain) is from a study of blood T cell repertoires in COVID-19. Study-level information: The samples span acute and convalescent COVID-19 from the United States, Italy and Spain. T cells, B-cell-depleted T cells, or PBMCs provided the cDNA or gDNA that served as material.

Authors' data handling: By means of reference gene primer amplification, nucleated cell counts were estimated. Data came from immunoSEQ multiplex PCR; TCRdb stores just in-frame clones and leaves some out. V, J and clone size are taken as reported in that table, and D and trimming were inferred from the DNA itself. The top ten hold 40% of the sample, which has approximately 30,000 clones, under 80% seen once. The CDR3 runs to 15 residues. Trimming removed 6 bases from V and 0 bases from J; junction bases left unmatched: 4. Germline CDR1 and CDR2: SGHTA and FQGNSA. Sequenced input: peripheral blood. The sequence came from a man between 65 and 79 years old with acute or convalescent COVID-19. V usage is TRBV7-2 and J usage is TRBJ2-2, with 7 nucleotides matching TRBD1. The CDR3 spells CASSLQGSNTGELFF. CDR3 coding DNA: TGTGCCAGCAGTTTACAGGGGTCGAACACCGGGGAGCTGTTTTTT.